These T cell receptor beta chains were read from a single sample in a study of T cells in Graves' hyperthyroidism and ophthalmopathy. TCRdb recomputed calls from the multiplex PCR reads with MiXCR, one row per CDR3 protein. In the table there are about 360,000 distinct CDR3 sequences, approximately 19% of which are singletons. Input material: blood. Receptors were obtained from a woman aged 18 to 35 with Graves' hyperthyroidism. The CDR3 runs from the conserved cysteine through the conserved F or W. Each record gives: V gene, CDR3 protein.

TRBV7-9,CASSPLGPYTF
TRBV12-3/TRBV12-4,CASSLRWETQYF
TRBV6-6,CASMLDTMNTEAFF
TRBV5-1,CASSSGAGNDGYTF
TRBV12-3/TRBV12-4,CAIPSNRDGNTIYF
TRBV6-1,CASLGTGGYYEQYF
TRBV11-3,CASSFLIRRDRWREYEQYF
TRBV30,CAWSQGAYEQYF
TRBV20-1,CSAATGYRGQGYTF
TRBV6-1,CASSDRDGNQPQHF
TRBV27,CASSLTPWEALGTEAFF
TRBV6-1,CASSEGTDTGELFF
TRBV20-1,CSARGGQGITEAFF
TRBV28,CASSFGRRFQETQYF
TRBV11-2,CASSRTGDSKNIQYF
TRBV2,CARGPAGNTIYF
TRBV9,CASSVDSLPETQYF
TRBV2,CASTIPFGQNYGYTF
TRBV20-1,CSARDRGGENIQYF
TRBV24-1,CATRRSRGTEAFF